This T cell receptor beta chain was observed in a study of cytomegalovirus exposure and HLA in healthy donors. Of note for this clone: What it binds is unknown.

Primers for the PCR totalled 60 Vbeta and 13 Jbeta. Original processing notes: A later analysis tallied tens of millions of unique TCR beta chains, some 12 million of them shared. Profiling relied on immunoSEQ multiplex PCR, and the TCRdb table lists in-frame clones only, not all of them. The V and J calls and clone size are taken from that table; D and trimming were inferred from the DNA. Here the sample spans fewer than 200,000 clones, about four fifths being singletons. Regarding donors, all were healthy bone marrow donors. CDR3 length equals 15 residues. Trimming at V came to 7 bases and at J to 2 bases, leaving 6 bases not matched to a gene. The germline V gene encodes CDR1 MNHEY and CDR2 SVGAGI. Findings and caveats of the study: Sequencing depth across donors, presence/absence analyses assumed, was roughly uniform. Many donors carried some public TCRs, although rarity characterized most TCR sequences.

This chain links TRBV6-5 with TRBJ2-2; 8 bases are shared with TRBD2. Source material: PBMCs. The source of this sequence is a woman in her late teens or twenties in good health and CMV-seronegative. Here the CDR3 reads CASNWGLENTGELFF. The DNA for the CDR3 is TGTGCCAGCAATTGGGGACTAGAAAACACCGGGGAGCTGTTTTTT.